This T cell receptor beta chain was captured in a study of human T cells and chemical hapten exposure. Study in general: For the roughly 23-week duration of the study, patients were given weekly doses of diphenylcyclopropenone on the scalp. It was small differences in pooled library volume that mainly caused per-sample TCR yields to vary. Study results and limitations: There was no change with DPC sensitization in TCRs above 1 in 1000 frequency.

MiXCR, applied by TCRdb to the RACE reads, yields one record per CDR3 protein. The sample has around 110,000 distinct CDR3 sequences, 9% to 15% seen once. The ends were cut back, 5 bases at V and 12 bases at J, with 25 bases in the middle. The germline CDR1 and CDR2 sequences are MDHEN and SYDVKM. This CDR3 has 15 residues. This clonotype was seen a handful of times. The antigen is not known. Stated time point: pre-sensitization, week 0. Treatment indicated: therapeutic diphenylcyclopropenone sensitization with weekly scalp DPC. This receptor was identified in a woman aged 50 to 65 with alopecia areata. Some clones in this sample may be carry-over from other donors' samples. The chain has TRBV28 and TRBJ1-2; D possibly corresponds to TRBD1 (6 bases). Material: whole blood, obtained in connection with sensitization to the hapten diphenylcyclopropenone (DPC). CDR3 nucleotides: TGTGCCAGCAGTAGACTTCTCCCGGGACAAGTGAGTCACACCTTC. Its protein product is CASSRLLPGQVSHTF.